What follows are 8 T cell receptor beta chains derived from one specimen sequenced in a study of T cells in Graves' hyperthyroidism and ophthalmopathy. Template material for amplifying TCR beta CDR3 regions consisted of RNA transcripts. When the TCR CDR3 underwent first-round RT-PCR, the HTBI primer set was used. A single record per CDR3 protein comes from TCRdb applying MiXCR to the multiplex PCR reads. The sample includes roughly 630,000 distinct CDR3 sequences, roughly 14% of them seen just once. The material sequenced was blood. These receptors were collected from a woman aged 30 to 39 with Graves' hyperthyroidism.

This clonotype has just a few counts. The chain combines TRBV9 with TRBJ2-3; unclear D gene. CDR1 and CDR2 (germline): SGDLS, YYNGEE. V gave up 3 bases and J gave up 1 base, with 6 bases separating them. This CDR3 has 13 amino acids. In nucleotides, the CDR3 is TGTGCCAGCAGCGATACACGCACAGATACGCAGTATTTT. Its protein is CASSDTRTDTQYF.

Notes on this clonotype: It may be a read error: a sequence one base away is much more abundant. The V call is TRBV11-2, the J call TRBJ2-7, with D possibly being TRBD1 or TRBD2 (5 bases each). CDR1 SGHAT and CDR2 FQNNGV come from the germline V gene. The V and J ends lost 5 bases and 5 bases respectively, with 19 bases between them. There are 15 residues in the CDR3. CDR3 sequence reads: CASSTRPGLSDEQYF. CDR3 DNA sequence: TGTGCCAGCAGCACCCGACCGGGGCTTAGTGACGAGCAGTACTTC. Full variable domain (missing parts from reference TRBV11-2 and TRBJ2-7): EAGVAQSPRYKIIEKRQSVAFWCNPISGHATLYWYQQILGQGPKLLIQFQNNGVVDDSQLPKDRFSAERLKGVDSTLKIQPAKLEDSAVYLCASSTRPGLSDEQYFGPGTRLTVT.

This chain links TRBV5-6 with TRBJ2-7; 9 bases map to TRBD2. The V gene end was trimmed by 2 bases and the J gene end by 4 bases; junction bases not matched to a gene: 7. The CDR3 length is 15 residues. CDR1 is SGHDT and CDR2 is YYEEEE in the germline V gene. CDR3 nucleotide sequence: TGTGCCAGCAGCTTTAGGGCGGGAGGGGCGTACGAGCAGTACTTC. It translates to CASSFRAGGAYEQYF.

This chain joins TRBV7-2 and TRBJ1-2, with D uncertain. From germline, CDR1 is SGHTA and CDR2 FQGNSA. Trimming stripped 0 bases from V and 5 bases from J, with 16 bases between. This CDR3 comprises 16 residues. DNA for the CDR3: TGTGCCAGCAGCTTAGCCACAGCTCCTAACTCTTATGGCTACACCTTC. Amino acid sequence: CASSLATAPNSYGYTF.

CDR3 in amino acids: CASSFLYQGGEQYF. In DNA form, the CDR3 reads TGTGCCAGCAGCTTCCTATACCAGGGCGGGGAGCAGTACTTC. The rearrangement uses TRBV7-2 and TRBJ2-7; D may match TRBD1 or TRBD2 (5 bases each). There are 14 residues in the CDR3. Germline V gene data show CDR1 as SGHTA and CDR2 as FQGNSA. V gave up 3 bases and J gave up 7 bases, with 16 bases separating them.

This clonotype was counted at least ten times. This rearrangement joins TRBV5-1 to TRBJ2-3; possible D gene TRBD2, 6 bases. The V gene's germline CDR1 is SGHRS and CDR2 YFSETQ. This CDR3 comprises 12 residues. Trimming stripped 4 bases from V and 5 bases from J, with 8 bases between. The CDR3 DNA is TGCGCCAGCAGCGACGGGGGAGATACGCAGTATTTT. Its protein product is CASSDGGDTQYF.

There are a few counts of this clonotype. The chain links TRBV4-1 to TRBJ1-2; D may be TRBD1 (6 bases). CDR1 MGHRA and CDR2 YSYEKL come from the germline V gene. Trimming took 0 bases from V and 4 from J, leaving 9 bases between them. The CDR3 loop spans 14 amino acids. The CDR3 DNA reads as TGCGCCAGCAGCCAAGATAGGGGGGTCTATGGCTACACCTTC. As protein: CASSQDRGVYGYTF.

This chain connects TRBV30 to TRBJ2-7; TRBD2 agrees at 10 bases. CDR3 length equals 15 residues. Trimming removed 4 bases from V and 6 bases from J; junction bases left unmatched: 12. CDR1 and CDR2 from the germline V gene are GTSNPN and SVGIG (reference sequence). CDR3 loop: CAWNPAGGPGSEQYF. For the CDR3, the DNA is TGTGCCTGGAACCCAGCGGGAGGGCCGGGTTCCGAGCAGTACTTC.